This T cell receptor beta chain came from a study of metastatic and nonmetastatic thyroid tumors. The overall study: It was across blood and tumor or nodule tissue from malignant and benign thyroid patients that repertoires were compared.

This clone was seen at least ten times. The CDR3 has 15 amino acids. V was shortened by 1 base and J by 12 bases, with 19 bases between the two germline ends. Germline V gene sequence: CDR1 MGHRA, CDR2 YSYEKL. TCRdb re-called the PCR reads with MiXCR. The profile shows around 45,000 clones, 3% to 3.5% of them singletons. There were no patients who had received any treatment before thyroid surgery. The origin of this receptor is a female donor with papillary thyroid cancer or a benign thyroid nodule (not recorded which). Some clones in this sample may be carry-over from other donors' samples. The chain carries TRBV4-1 and TRBJ2-1; possible D gene TRBD2, 6 bases. Material for sequencing was blood. The CDR3 is CASSQVGDRLRGQFF. The CDR3 DNA reads TGCGCCAGCAGCCAAGTTGGGGACCGGCTGCGGGGGCAGTTCTTC.